Presented here are 9 T cell receptor beta chains from one specimen sequenced in a study of T cell clones after liver transplantation. TCRdb's copy holds only in-frame clones and misses some; the assay was immunoSEQ multiplex PCR. The data contain some 11,000 clones, less than 80% of them seen just once; the ten biggest clones take up about a quarter. The sequences come from CD4+ T cells from blood, collected about 31 months after liver transplant. The receptors were sampled from a human patient who received a liver transplant. These T cells may partly come from the graft donor.

The chain recombines TRBV5-4 with TRBJ1-1; perhaps TRBD1 as D (5 bases). CDR1 and CDR2 from the germline V gene are SGHNT and YYREEE (reference sequence). CDR3 length equals 14 residues. The V end was cut by 4 bases, the J end by 3 bases, with 13 bases between. As DNA, the CDR3 is TGTGCCAGCAGCCCGGTGGGAGGGGACACTGAAGCTTTCTTT. It yields the protein CASSPVGGDTEAFF.

The V gene is TRBV7-2, the J gene TRBJ1-3; weak D call: TRBD1 (6 bases). V shed 5 bases and J shed 0 bases, with 8 bases lying between them. Germline-derived CDR1 and CDR2 are SGHTA and FQGNSA. The CDR3 totals 14 residues. CDR3 nucleotide sequence: TGTGCCAGCAGCCTGGACAGCTCTGGAAACACCATATATTTT. It encodes CASSLDSSGNTIYF.

V gene TRBV5-1 combines with J gene TRBJ2-7, with 10 nucleotides matching TRBD1. Looked up from germline, CDR1 is SGHRS and CDR2 is YFSETQ. V shed 4 bases, J shed 4 bases, and the junction held 8 bases outside the gene matches. The CDR3 length is 15 residues. The CDR3 protein is CASSLTGTGVYEQYF. The CDR3 DNA follows: TGCGCCAGCAGCCTCACCGGGACAGGGGTGTACGAGCAGTACTTC.

There are a few counts of this clone. The J gene is TRBJ2-1, the V gene TRBV27; the D is unclear. The V gene's germline CDR1 is MNHEY and CDR2 SMNVEV (reference sequence). Trimming shortened V by 3 bases and J by 4 bases, and 22 bases separated the two germline ends. This CDR3 spans 18 amino acids. Written as DNA, the CDR3 is TGTGCCAGCAGTTTCGATTTTAGGGAATTCGGGTCTTACAATGAGCAGTTCTTC. It translates to CASSFDFREFGSYNEQFF.

The chain is built from TRBV21-1 and TRBJ2-3; the D call TRBD2 from the table was never checked on the DNA. TRBV21-1 is shown as a pseudogene. The CDR3 is 15 amino acids. The CDR3 DNA is TGTGCCAGCACCGGGACTAGCGGGGGTGGGTGTACGCAGTATTTT. Its protein is CASTGTSGGGCTQYF.

CDR3 protein: CASSLPGMNTEAFF. CDR3 nucleotides: TGTGCCAGCAGCTTACCAGGGATGAACACTGAAGCTTTCTTT. This chain joins TRBV11-2 and TRBJ1-1, with a possible D match to TRBD1 (5 bases). The CDR3 sequence is 14 residues long. Germline V gives CDR1 SGHAT, CDR2 FQNNGV. Trimming removed 2 bases from V and 0 bases from J, with 7 bases in between.

The V gene is TRBV19, the J gene TRBJ1-3, with TRBD1 matching 8 bases. The trim removed 7 bases at V and 6 bases at J, leaving 5 bases unmatched. This CDR3 has 13 amino acids. In germline, CDR1 is LNHDA, CDR2 SQIVND (reference sequence). CDR3 sequence (DNA): TGTGCCAGTAATCCAGGGGGCTTAAACACCATATATTTT. It translates to CASNPGGLNTIYF.

The gene calls are TRBV20-1 and TRBJ2-1; TRBD2 aligns across 8 bases. This CDR3 comprises 11 residues. Germline V gene data show CDR1 as DFQATT and CDR2 as SNEGSKA (reference sequence). With V trimmed by 3 bases and J by 12 bases, 4 bases remained unmatched. The CDR3 bases are TGCAGTGCTAGTCCGGCGGGGGGGCAGTTCTTC. It is translated as CSASPAGGQFF.

This chain joins TRBV6-6 and TRBJ1-2; no clear D gene. Germline V gives CDR1 MNHNY, CDR2 SVGAGI (reference sequence). The CDR3 has 13 residues. V was cut by 0 bases and J by 8 bases, with 10 bases left in between. The CDR3 sequence: CASSYSSARGYTF. CDR3 bases: TGTGCCAGCAGTTACTCGAGCGCCCGAGGCTACACCTTC.